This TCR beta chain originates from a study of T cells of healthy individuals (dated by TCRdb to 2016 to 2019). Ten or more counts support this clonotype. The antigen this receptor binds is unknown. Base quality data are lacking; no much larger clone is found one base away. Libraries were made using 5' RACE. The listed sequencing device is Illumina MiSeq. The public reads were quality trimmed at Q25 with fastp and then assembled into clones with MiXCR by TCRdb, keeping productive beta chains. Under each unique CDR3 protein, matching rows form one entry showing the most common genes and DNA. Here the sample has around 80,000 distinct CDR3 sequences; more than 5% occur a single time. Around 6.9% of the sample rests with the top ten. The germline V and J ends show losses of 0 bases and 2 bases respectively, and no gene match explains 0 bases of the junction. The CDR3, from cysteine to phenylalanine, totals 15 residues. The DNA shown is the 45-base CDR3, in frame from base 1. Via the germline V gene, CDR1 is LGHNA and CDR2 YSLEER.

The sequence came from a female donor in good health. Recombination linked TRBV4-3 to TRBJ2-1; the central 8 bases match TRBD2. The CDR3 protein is CASSQEGLAYNEQFF. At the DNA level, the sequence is TGCGCCAGCAGCCAAGAGGGACTAGCCTACAATGAGCAGTTCTTC.